The 21 T cell receptor beta chains reported below all come from one sample, sequenced in a study of blood T cell repertoires in COVID-19. Only in-frame clones appear in the TCRdb table, and some are missing; sequencing was by immunoSEQ multiplex PCR. The table includes around 58,000 clones, approximately 78% detected once. The source material was PBMCs or T cells enriched from blood (not recorded which). These receptors originate from a woman in her forties with acute COVID-19.

V gene TRBV7-9 combines with J gene TRBJ1-4, with no clear D. The germline V and J ends were trimmed by 0 bases and 0 bases, with 8 bases remaining between them. Germline V lookup: CDR1 SEHNR, CDR2 FQNEAQ (reference sequence). This CDR3 is 16 amino acids long. CDR3 nucleotide sequence: TGTGCCAGCAGCTTAGCCCACAAAGCAACTAATGAAAAACTGTTTTTT. Its protein is CASSLAHKATNEKLFF.

The genes are TRBV5-1 and TRBJ1-5; 10 bases are shared with TRBD1. CDR1 and CDR2 from the germline V gene are SGHRS and YFSETQ. The CDR3 is 15 amino acids. With V trimmed by 4 bases and J by 6 bases, 7 bases remained unmatched. DNA of the CDR3: TGCGCCAGCAGCCCCGGGGGACAGGGGAGTCAGCCCCAGCATTTT. Translating gives CASSPGGQGSQPQHF.

This clone was seen only a few times. The chain has TRBV5-4 and TRBJ1-4, with D perhaps matching TRBD1 (5 bases). Trimming shortened V by 4 bases and J by 8 bases, and 18 bases separated the two germline ends. Germline V lookup: CDR1 SGHNT, CDR2 YYREEE (reference sequence). There are 15 residues in the CDR3. The CDR3 region is CASSQSGGSREKLFF. The CDR3 DNA follows: TGTGCCAGCAGCCAGAGCGGGGGGTCGCGGGAAAAACTGTTTTTT. The full variable domain, with the rest looked up from reference TRBV5-4 and TRBJ1-4, is ETGVTQSPTHLIKTRGQQVTLRCSSQSGHNTVSWYQQALGQGPQFIFQYYREEENGRGNFPPRFSGLQFPNYSSELNVNALELDDSALYLCASSQSGGSREKLFFGSGTQLSVL.

In DNA, the CDR3 is TGCGCCAGCAGCCCTGGGGACAGGGGAATCCATGGCTACACCTTC. As protein: CASSPGDRGIHGYTF. The chain uses TRBV5-1 and TRBJ1-2, with TRBD1 matching 10 bases. V was pared by 4 bases and J by 6 bases, with 9 bases of the junction left unmatched. This CDR3 comprises 15 residues. In germline, CDR1 is SGHRS, CDR2 YFSETQ. The full variable domain, with the rest looked up from reference TRBV5-1 and TRBJ1-2, is KAGVTQTPRYLIKTRGQQVTLSCSPISGHRSVSWYQQTPGQGLQFLFEYFSETQRNKGNFPGRFSGRQFSNSRSEMNVSTLELGDSALYLCASSPGDRGIHGYTFGSGTRLTVV.

The chain has TRBV14 and TRBJ2-1; TRBD2 matches 10 bases. The CDR3 runs 15 residues. J lost 7 bases, V lost 4 bases, and 7 bases had no gene match. The germline gives CDR1 SGHDN, CDR2 FVKESK. Here the CDR3 reads CASSPSGGAQNEQFF. The CDR3 nucleotides read TGTGCCAGCAGCCCGAGCGGGGGGGCCCAAAATGAGCAGTTCTTC. The whole variable domain, filled in from reference TRBV14 and TRBJ2-1, reads EAGVTQFPSHSVIEKGQTVTLRCDPISGHDNLYWYRRVMGKEIKFLLHFVKESKQDESGMPNNRFLAERTGGTYSTLKVQPAELEDSGVYFCASSPSGGAQNEQFFGPGTRLTVL.

J is TRBJ1-3 and V is TRBV19; D gene unclear. The CDR3 consists of 14 residues. The V gene's germline CDR1 is LNHDA and CDR2 SQIVND (reference sequence). V lost 5 bases to trimming and J lost 2 bases, with 10 bases between them. CDR3 nucleotide sequence: TGTGCCAGTAGTCCCCAGGAGGCTGGAAACACCATATATTTT. Its protein product is CASSPQEAGNTIYF.

J is TRBJ2-5 and V is TRBV5-1; tentatively, D is TRBD2 (5 bases). Per germline, CDR1 SGHRS and CDR2 YFSETQ. Trimming left V 5 bases short and J 4 bases short, with 15 bases between. There are 14 residues in the CDR3. The CDR3 DNA is TGCGCCAGCAGGGGATTAACTAGTTCAGAGACCCAGTACTTC. Amino acid sequence: CASRGLTSSETQYF.

This clone is a singleton in its sample. The chain carries TRBV6-5 and TRBJ1-1; TRBD1 agrees at 7 bases. V dropped 4 bases and J dropped 7; count of bases not matched to a gene: 9. CDR1 and CDR2 from the germline V gene are MNHEY and SVGAGI. The CDR3 runs to 14 residues. This chain's CDR3 is CASSSLTGRGEAFF. The DNA for the CDR3 is TGTGCCAGCAGTTCGCTGACAGGGCGGGGTGAAGCTTTCTTT.

As DNA, the CDR3 is TGTGCCATCAGCAACGACAGGACCCTTAATTCACCCCTCCACTTT. Its protein product is CAISNDRTLNSPLHF. The chain has TRBV10-3 and TRBJ1-6, with D possibly matching TRBD1 (6 bases). This CDR3 comprises 15 residues. The germline V gene has CDR1 ENHRY and CDR2 SYGVKD. V was pared by 6 bases and J by 6 bases, with 15 bases between.

The genes are TRBV18 and TRBJ1-1; D perhaps matches TRBD1 (5 bases). This CDR3 spans 15 amino acids. Germline V lookup: CDR1 KGHSH, CDR2 LQKENI. The V end lost 1 base, the J end lost 1 base, and 10 bases lay between the germline ends. CDR3 sequence (DNA): TGTGCCAGCTCACCACTAATAGGGGAGAACACTGAAGCTTTCTTT. Translated, it gives CASSPLIGENTEAFF.

This chain uses TRBV19 with TRBJ1-4; 9 positions agree with TRBD1. V lost 3 bases and J lost 8; bases outside the gene matches: 13. From germline, CDR1 is LNHDA and CDR2 SQIVND (reference sequence). The CDR3 contains 17 residues. CDR3 in amino acids: CASSMVFSGQGSEKLFF. The CDR3 DNA is TGTGCCAGTAGTATGGTATTCTCGGGACAGGGTTCGGAAAAACTGTTTTTT.

This rearrangement joins TRBV3-1 (or the pseudogene TRBV3-2) to TRBJ1-1; the match to TRBD1 covers 8 bases. Germline-derived CDR1 and CDR2 are LGHDT and YNNKEL (reference sequence). The junction had 7 bases not matched to a gene; V was cut back by 4 bases and J by 3 bases. The CDR3 extends over 15 amino acids. CDR3 protein: CASSPDRVAYTEAFF. The DNA of the CDR3 is TGTGCCAGCAGCCCGGACAGGGTAGCTTACACTGAAGCTTTCTTT.

The sample holds a few counts of this clone. The chain employs TRBV21-1 and TRBJ2-1; the table's TRBD2 call for D was not verified on the DNA. TRBV21-1 corresponds to a pseudogene. The CDR3 contains 14 residues. CDR3 protein: CASRLKNGYNEQFF. The CDR3 DNA reads TGTGCCAGCAGACTAAAAAATGGATACAATGAGCAGTTCTTC.

The chain employs TRBV24-1 and TRBJ1-1; D is unresolved. Trimming took off 1 base at V and 0 bases at J, with 11 bases between the two ends. The germline gives CDR1 KGHDR, CDR2 SFDVKD. The CDR3 totals 16 residues. The CDR3 sequence is CATSDFSRRVNTEAFF. The CDR3 DNA reads TGTGCCACCAGTGATTTTAGCAGACGAGTGAACACTGAAGCTTTCTTT.

This clone is a singleton in its sample. The chain links TRBV27 to TRBJ2-1; D ambiguous. The CDR3 extends over 16 amino acids. Germline V gene sequence: CDR1 MNHEY, CDR2 SMNVEV (reference sequence). Trimming took off 0 bases at V and 3 bases at J, with 12 bases between the two ends. CDR3 bases: TGTGCCAGCAGTTTATCGTTGTTTGCAGGCTACAATGAGCAGTTCTTC. This translates into CASSLSLFAGYNEQFF.

This chain joins TRBV25-1 and TRBJ1-2, with D maybe TRBD1 (5 bases). CDR3 length: 13 residues. Trimming took off 2 bases at V and 4 bases at J, with 8 bases between the two ends. Germline assignment: CDR1 MGHDK and CDR2 SYGVNS. CDR3 sequence reads: CASSERQSYGYTF. CDR3 nucleotide sequence: TGTGCCAGCAGTGAACGACAGTCCTATGGCTACACCTTC.

The chain is built from TRBV20-1 and TRBJ1-2; D remains ambiguous. V dropped 6 bases and J dropped 4 bases, with 9 bases sitting between them. CDR3 length: 11 residues. CDR1 DFQATT and CDR2 SNEGSKA come from the germline V gene (reference sequence). CDR3 coding DNA: TGCAGTGCCCCAGCGCGCTATGGCTACACCTTC. This codes for CSAPARYGYTF.

The chain employs TRBV4-1 and TRBJ1-3; D is uncertain. Germline V gene lookup returns CDR1 MGHRA and CDR2 YSYEKL. V was pared by 2 bases and J by 3 bases, with 11 bases between. The CDR3 is made up of 15 amino acids. CDR3 nucleotide sequence: TGCGCCAGCAGCCAAAAACTCAATGATGGAAACACCATATATTTT. It codes for CASSQKLNDGNTIYF.

The sample holds one count of this clone. The V and J genes are TRBV7-6 and TRBJ2-2, with 7 positions matching TRBD2. There are 16 residues in the CDR3. Germline CDR1 SGHVS, CDR2 FNYEAQ. The ends lost 5 bases at V and 0 bases at J; junction bases unmatched: 6. The CDR3 DNA sequence: TGTGCCAGCAGCCCGGGGGGAGCTGCGAACACCGGGGAGCTGTTTTTT. The encoded protein is CASSPGGAANTGELFF.

V is TRBV2 and J is TRBJ1-1, with a weak D call TRBD1 (6 bases). Trimming took 1 base from V and 3 from J, leaving 15 bases between them. The CDR3 contains 16 residues. The germline CDR1 and CDR2 sequences are SNHLY and FYNNEI. The CDR3 DNA follows: TGTGCCAGCAGTGAAGGAGAGGGGGTCGAAGACACTGAAGCTTTCTTT. Protein product: CASSEGEGVEDTEAFF.

The chain has TRBV5-3 and TRBJ1-5; D is uncertain. TRBV5-3 is noted as an ORF with a role that remains uncertain. This CDR3 has 16 amino acids. The V end was cut by 4 bases, the J end by 1 base, with 15 bases between. CDR3 bases: TGTGCCAGAAGCCCCCCCCGACACGCCAGCAATCAGCCCCAGCATTTT. Its protein product is CARSPPRHASNQPQHF.